The clone carrying this TCR beta chain showed up many times. Its antigen is undetermined. Trimming removed 1 base at V and 3 bases at J, with 10 bases between. The CDR3 runs to 14 residues. Germline values: CDR1 SEHNR, CDR2 FQNEAQ (reference sequence). These data belong to a study of molecular identifiers for immune sequencing clone quantification. It was with previously described methods and listed TCR primers that bulk TCR libraries were made. TCRdb analysed the PCR reads with MiXCR anew, one entry per CDR3 protein. The top ten clones hold around 0.9% of a sample with 550,000 to 750,000 distinct CDR3 sequences, 15% to 20% of them seen once. Study conclusions and caveats: Spiked Jurkat TCR RNA equal to one cell could reportedly be picked out among one million naive cells. Identical TCR molecules can share a barcode, and this sharing could underestimate highly expanded clone sizes.

The J gene is TRBJ2-7, the V gene TRBV7-9; the D gene is possibly TRBD2 (5 bases). This receptor was identified in a human donor in good health. Some libraries in this study had Jurkat cell RNA spiked in. Sequenced sample: naive CD8+ T cells from blood, with Jurkat cell RNA spiked in. Subset here: FACS-sorted CD8+CD4-CCR7+CD45RA+ naive T cells. DNA of the CDR3: TGTGCCAGCAGCTTAGGAGGGTTCGGCTACGAGCAGTACTTC. Amino acids: CASSLGGFGYEQYF. The complete variable domain, with remaining parts taken from reference TRBV7-9 and TRBJ2-7, reads DTGVSQNPRHKITKRGQNVTFRCDPISEHNRLYWYRQTLGQGPEFLTYFQNEAQLEKSRLLSDRFSAERPKGSFSTLEIQRTEQGDSAMYLCASSLGGFGYEQYFGPGTRLTVT.